These 21 T cell receptor beta chains were sequenced from one sample in a study of cytomegalovirus exposure and HLA in healthy donors. The study ran its PCR with 60 Vbeta and 13 Jbeta primers. Profiled with immunoSEQ multiplex PCR; TCRdb holds only in-frame clones, not every one. The data show about 55,000 clones, over 80% seen once. The sequenced sample was PBMCs. The receptors shown here come from a man in his thirties or forties in good health and CMV-seronegative.

The rearrangement links TRBV7-8 to TRBJ2-7; TRBD1 agrees at 8 bases. Per the germline V gene, CDR1 is SGHVS and CDR2 is FQNEAQ. The junction had 10 bases not matched to a gene; V was cut back by 5 bases and J by 1 base. The CDR3 is made up of 16 amino acids. The chain's CDR3 is CASSLQGTGWSYEQYF. CDR3 sequence (DNA): TGTGCCAGCAGCCTTCAAGGGACAGGTTGGTCCTACGAGCAGTACTTC.

The V and J genes are TRBV6-5 and TRBJ2-7; D possibly corresponds to TRBD1 (6 bases). V gave up 2 bases and J gave up 2 bases, with 10 bases separating them. CDR3 length: 14 amino acids. The V gene's germline CDR1 is MNHEY and CDR2 SVGAGI. The CDR3 nucleotides read TGTGCCAGCAGTTACGGGACACCTCCCTACGAGCAGTACTTC. Translation: CASSYGTPPYEQYF.

The CDR3 loop is CASSPGNGGNTEAFF. The CDR3 DNA follows: TGTGCCAGCTCACCAGGTAATGGAGGGAACACTGAAGCTTTCTTT. The chain joins TRBV18 to TRBJ1-1; D remains unclear. CDR1 KGHSH and CDR2 LQKENI come from the germline V gene. There are 15 residues in the CDR3. The V end was cut by 2 bases, the J end by 1 base, with 11 bases between.

This clone came up once. The rearrangement uses TRBV5-1 and TRBJ2-4; no clear D. V was clipped by 2 bases and J by 0 bases, with 6 bases between them. In germline, CDR1 is SGHRS, CDR2 YFSETQ. The CDR3 totals 14 residues. The DNA of the CDR3 is TGCGCCAGCAGCTTATACACAGCCAAAAACATTCAGTACTTC. Translation gives CASSLYTAKNIQYF.

The chain employs TRBV7-9 and TRBJ2-7, with D perhaps TRBD1 (6 bases). CDR3 length: 14 residues. The V end lost 3 bases, the J end lost 1 base, and 10 bases lay between the germline ends. In germline, CDR1 is SEHNR, CDR2 FQNEAQ (reference sequence). CDR3 amino acids: CASSFGTSSYEQYF. The DNA for the CDR3 is TGTGCCAGCAGCTTCGGGACATCATCCTACGAGCAGTACTTC.

The chain recombines TRBV11-2 with TRBJ2-6, with D perhaps matching TRBD1 (5 bases). Germline assignment: CDR1 SGHAT and CDR2 FQNNGV. Trimming cost V 2 bases and J 1 base, with 9 bases left between them. The CDR3 is 16 amino acids. The CDR3 region has the DNA TGTGCCAGCAGCTTACAGGGTCTATCTGGGGCCAACGTCCTGACTTTC. Protein: CASSLQGLSGANVLTF.

The chain employs TRBV27 and TRBJ2-3, with TRBD2 matching over 7 bases. This CDR3 region has 18 residues. The trim removed 7 bases at V and 0 bases at J, leaving 16 bases unmatched. The germline gives CDR1 MNHEY, CDR2 SMNVEV (reference sequence). CDR3 in DNA: TGTGCCAGCACCCTAACCCCCGATCTAGCGGCTAGCACAGATACGCAGTATTTT. It yields the protein CASTLTPDLAASTDTQYF.

V is TRBV7-6 and J is TRBJ2-6; D gene uncertain. Germline CDR1 SGHVS, CDR2 FNYEAQ. The CDR3 is 15 amino acids. Between the trimmed V and J ends, which lost 5 bases and 1 base, there was a span of 9 bases. The CDR3 DNA sequence: TGTGCCAGCAGCGCCCGAACATCTGGGGCCAACGTCCTGACTTTC. Translation: CASSARTSGANVLTF.

The rearrangement joins TRBV4-1 to TRBJ1-5; unclear D gene. The V end was cut by 0 bases, the J end by 7 bases, with 16 bases between. The CDR3 loop spans 16 amino acids. Looked up from germline, CDR1 is MGHRA and CDR2 is YSYEKL. The CDR3 coding sequence is TGCGCCAGCAGCCAAGAACCCAGCCCAGGTGGACAGCCCCAGCATTTT. It translates to CASSQEPSPGGQPQHF.

This clone was seen a single time. V usage is TRBV5-8 and J usage is TRBJ2-2, with 7 bases lining up with TRBD2. Trimming took 0 bases from V and 5 from J; bases not matched to a gene: 10. Germline CDR1 reads SGHTS; CDR2 reads YDEGEE. The CDR3 totals 17 residues. CDR3 loop: CASSLARLASGTGELFF. CDR3 coding DNA: TGTGCCAGCAGCTTGGCCCGTTTGGCTAGCGGAACCGGGGAGCTGTTTTTT. The full variable domain, rest sourced from reference TRBV5-8 and TRBJ2-2, is EAGVTQSPTHLIKTRGQQATLRCSPISGHTSVYWYQQALGLGLQFLLWYDEGEERNRGNFPPRFSGRQFPNYSSELNVNALELEDSALYLCASSLARLASGTGELFFGEGSRLTVL.

CDR3 protein: CASSYSYGQGIEQYF. In DNA form, the CDR3 reads TGTGCCAGCAGTTACTCCTATGGGCAGGGTATCGAGCAGTACTTC. The rearrangement links TRBV6-5 to TRBJ2-7, with D perhaps TRBD1 (5 bases). Trimming stripped 0 bases from V and 6 bases from J, with 15 bases between. The CDR3 has 15 amino acids. Germline V gene lookup returns CDR1 MNHEY and CDR2 SVGAGI.

The V call is TRBV11-3, the J call TRBJ2-5; 9 nucleotides align to TRBD1. J gave up 5 bases and V 2 bases, and 15 bases lay outside the gene matches. The CDR3 spans 18 residues. Looked up from germline, CDR1 is SGHNT and CDR2 is YENEEA. CDR3 in amino acids: CASSLPLPRTGVQETQYF. The CDR3 DNA follows: TGTGCCAGCAGCTTACCCCTCCCTAGGACAGGGGTGCAGGAGACCCAGTACTTC.

This clone has just one count. The chain combines TRBV2 with TRBJ2-7; TRBD2 agrees at 15 bases. The CDR3 totals 16 residues. Germline V lookup: CDR1 SNHLY, CDR2 FYNNEI. J lost 6 bases, V lost 8 bases, and 11 bases had no gene match. CDR3 bases: TGTGCCAGCGAAGTGGGGGGACTAGCGGGAGGTGTCGAGCAGTACTTC. Its protein is CASEVGGLAGGVEQYF.

The CDR3 sequence: CASDRYASNQPQHF. The DNA for the CDR3 is TGTGCCAGTGATAGATACGCGAGCAATCAGCCCCAGCATTTT. The chain has TRBV19 and TRBJ1-5; no firm D call. The ends were cut back, 8 bases at V and 1 base at J, with 12 bases in the middle. The CDR3 length is 14 residues. CDR1 is LNHDA and CDR2 is SQIVND in the germline V gene (reference sequence).

This clone was seen just once. This sequence joins TRBV6-1 and TRBJ1-5; possibly TRBD1 for D (5 bases). The germline V and J ends were trimmed by 6 bases and 6 bases, with 15 bases remaining between them. This CDR3 contains 14 residues. Germline CDR1 is MNHNS and CDR2 is SASEGT. The CDR3 bases are TGTGCCAGCAGAGAGCAGGGCCATGGTCAGCCCCAGCATTTT. The encoded protein is CASREQGHGQPQHF.

V and J are TRBV4-2 and TRBJ2-3, with D possibly TRBD2 on 5 matching bases. V was cut by 1 base and J by 0 bases, with 8 bases left in between. Germline values: CDR1 LGHNA, CDR2 YNFKEQ. The CDR3 is 15 amino acids. CDR3 bases: TGTGCCAGCAGCCAAGTGGGCGGGAGCACAGATACGCAGTATTTT. Translating gives CASSQVGGSTDTQYF.

CDR3 loop: CASSPETGVNQPQHF. CDR3 bases: TGTGCCAGCTCACCAGAGACAGGGGTTAATCAGCCCCAGCATTTT. The chain uses TRBV18 and TRBJ1-5, with 8 bases identical to TRBD1. CDR1 KGHSH and CDR2 LQKENI come from the germline V gene. The CDR3 is made up of 15 amino acids. V dropped 2 bases and J dropped 4; count of bases not matched to a gene: 4.

This clone has only one observation. The CDR3: CASSLDGKPSYEQYF. The CDR3 nucleotides are TGCGCCAGCAGCTTGGACGGGAAGCCTTCCTACGAGCAGTACTTC. The chain recombines TRBV5-1 with TRBJ2-7, with D perhaps matching TRBD2 (5 bases). V lost 0 bases, J lost 1 base, and 11 bases lay in between. Germline V gene data show CDR1 as SGHRS and CDR2 as YFSETQ. The CDR3 loop spans 15 amino acids. Looking up the rest from reference TRBV5-1 and TRBJ2-7 gives the full variable domain: KAGVTQTPRYLIKTRGQQVTLSCSPISGHRSVSWYQQTPGQGLQFLFEYFSETQRNKGNFPGRFSGRQFSNSRSEMNVSTLELGDSALYLCASSLDGKPSYEQYFGPGTRLTVT.

The gene calls are TRBV7-8 and TRBJ1-1, with 7 nucleotides matching TRBD1. Germline CDR1 reads SGHVS; CDR2 reads FQNEAQ. This CDR3 has 14 residues. Trimming took 3 bases from V and 5 from J; bases not matched to a gene: 6. The CDR3 DNA reads as TGTGCCAGCAGCTTGGAGGGGGCTTTGACTGAAGCTTTCTTT. Translated: CASSLEGALTEAFF.

The rearrangement joins TRBV27 to TRBJ2-1; 11 bases agree with TRBD1. Germline V gene sequence: CDR1 MNHEY, CDR2 SMNVEV (reference sequence). This CDR3 has 15 residues. The V and J ends lost 6 bases and 2 bases, in that order; junction bases with no gene match: 3. DNA of the CDR3: TGTGCCAGCAGCCCGGACAGGGGGCCCTACAATGAGCAGTTCTTC. It translates to CASSPDRGPYNEQFF.

The rearrangement joins TRBV30 to TRBJ2-7; TRBD2 might be the D (6 bases). CDR1 and CDR2 (germline): GTSNPN, SVGIG (reference sequence). V was cut by 0 bases and J by 2 bases, with 14 bases left in between. CDR3 size: 15 residues. The CDR3 reads CAWSVHAGSPYEQYF. CDR3 nucleotide sequence: TGTGCCTGGAGTGTACACGCGGGATCTCCCTACGAGCAGTACTTC.